Following are 30 T cell receptor beta chains from one sample sequenced in a study of CD8+ T cells in alopecia areata. Treatment given: oral pan-JAK inhibitor, 5-10 mg twice daily. Following RNA extraction, reverse transcription yielded cDNA that acted as the sequencing template. Repertoires were generated with immunoSEQ multiplex PCR, while TCRdb's copy carries only in-frame clones and drops some. In the table there are some 180,000 clones, around 51% of which are singletons. The sample here was CD8+ T cells sorted from blood, taken at approximately week 52, from a patient treated with tofacitinib. The receptors come from a human donor with alopecia areata.

The chain recombines TRBV30 with TRBJ1-2; D not resolved. Trimming took off 0 bases at V and 4 bases at J, with 12 bases between the two ends. Germline values: CDR1 GTSNPN, CDR2 SVGIG (reference sequence). The CDR3 loop spans 14 amino acids. CDR3 nucleotide sequence: TGTGCCTGGAGTGTATTGGGCGCCGGCTATGGCTACACCTTC. Amino acids: CAWSVLGAGYGYTF.

V usage is TRBV29-1 and J usage is TRBJ2-5; D unclear. The CDR3 has 11 residues. Germline assignment: CDR1 SQVTM and CDR2 ANQGSEA. V lost 5 bases and J 4 bases, leaving 8 bases between the germline ends. This CDR3 reads CSVRWGETQYF. The CDR3 DNA reads as TGCAGCGTTCGATGGGGAGAGACCCAGTACTTC.

The CDR3 coding sequence is TGTGCCAGTAGTATAGATCGCATTGCACAGGGAAACACTGAAGCTTTCTTT. As protein: CASSIDRIAQGNTEAFF. The chain joins TRBV19 to TRBJ1-1; tentative D call: TRBD1 (6 bases). The germline CDR1 and CDR2 sequences are LNHDA and SQIVND (reference sequence). V gave up 0 bases and J gave up 2 bases, with 16 bases separating them. This CDR3 spans 17 amino acids. The variable domain in full, completed from reference TRBV19 and TRBJ1-1, reads DGGITQSPKYLFRKEGQNVTLSCEQNLNHDAMYWYRQDPGQGLRLIYYSQIVNDFQKGDIAEGYSVSREKKESFPLTVTSAQKNPTAFYLCASSIDRIAQGNTEAFFGQGTRLTVV.

The rearrangement uses TRBV2 and TRBJ1-2, with a weak D call TRBD1 (5 bases). The CDR3 is 13 amino acids. With 8 bases removed from V and 4 bases from J, the gap between germline ends came to 14 bases. Germline assignment: CDR1 SNHLY and CDR2 FYNNEI. The CDR3 nucleotides read TGTGCCAGCCTCCCCGGGGGAACCTATGGCTACACCTTC. Translation: CASLPGGTYGYTF.

This clone was observed a handful of times. The CDR3 loop reads CSVDQHGTGVQGYTF. The DNA for the CDR3 is TGCAGCGTCGATCAACACGGGACAGGGGTGCAAGGCTACACCTTC. The chain links TRBV29-1 to TRBJ1-2; 10 bases line up with TRBD1. The germline gives CDR1 SQVTM, CDR2 ANQGSEA. The CDR3 contains 15 residues. V lost 6 bases and J lost 8; bases outside the gene matches: 15.

The chain recombines TRBV20-1 with TRBJ2-7, with D possibly matching TRBD1 (6 bases). Per germline, CDR1 DFQATT and CDR2 SNEGSKA (reference sequence). V was shortened by 5 bases and J by 4 bases, with 9 bases between the two germline ends. The CDR3 sequence is 11 residues long. CDR3 bases: TGCAGTGCTTCCGGACAGTACGAGCAGTACTTC. Translation: CSASGQYEQYF.

The gene calls are TRBV2 and TRBJ2-7, with D tentatively TRBD2 (5 bases). The CDR3 totals 10 residues. V was clipped by 6 bases and J by 8 bases, with 8 bases between them. Germline loops: CDR1 SNHLY, CDR2 FYNNEI. CDR3: CASSRGKQYF. The CDR3 DNA sequence: TGTGCCAGCAGCCGAGGGAAGCAGTACTTC.

About this clone itself: This may stem from a read error, because a much larger clone lies one nucleotide away. The CDR3 region is CASSFGQAYEQYF. The CDR3 nucleotides are TGTGCCAGCAGCTTTGGACAGGCCTACGAGCAGTACTTC. The chain couples TRBV5-6 to TRBJ2-7, with 7 bases matching TRBD1. V lost 2 bases and J lost 2; bases outside the gene matches: 1. There are 13 residues in the CDR3. Germline V gene data show CDR1 as SGHDT and CDR2 as YYEEEE.

This sequence joins TRBV10-3 and TRBJ2-7; TRBD1 might be the D (5 bases). Trimming removed 4 bases at V and 5 bases at J, with 12 bases between. CDR1 is ENHRY and CDR2 is SYGVKD in the germline V gene. This CDR3 has 13 residues. The CDR3: CAISGQGGHEQYF. CDR3 coding DNA: TGTGCCATCAGTGGGCAGGGCGGCCACGAGCAGTACTTC.

The rearrangement links TRBV7-9 to TRBJ1-1; a weak D match, TRBD1 (5 bases). The CDR3 totals 15 residues. V was clipped by 1 base and J by 0 bases, with 9 bases between them. Germline loops: CDR1 SEHNR, CDR2 FQNEAQ (reference sequence). The CDR3 loop is CASSLVTGLNTEAFF. DNA of the CDR3: TGTGCCAGCAGCTTAGTAACGGGGCTGAACACTGAAGCTTTCTTT.

With respect to this clone: A single base is all that separates this from a far larger clone, so a read error is likely. The V call is TRBV13, the J call TRBJ2-7; either TRBD1 or TRBD2 may fit D (5 bases each). In germline, CDR1 is PRHDT, CDR2 FYEKMQ (reference sequence). The CDR3 totals 13 residues. Trimming pared 4 bases from V and 2 bases from J, leaving 9 bases between. The CDR3 DNA is TGTGCCAGCAGCTCGGGACGGGCCTACGAGCAGTACTTC. Its protein is CASSSGRAYEQYF.

This chain joins TRBV29-1 and TRBJ2-5, with TRBD1 matching over 8 bases. Germline V gene sequence: CDR1 SQVTM, CDR2 ANQGSEA. This CDR3 is built from 13 residues. J lost 5 bases, V lost 6 bases, and 8 bases had no gene match. The CDR3 bases are TGCAGCGTGGATCAGGGGGCCTTTGAGACCCAGTACTTC. It encodes CSVDQGAFETQYF.

In regard to this clone: The sample carries other DNA sequences with the same CDR3. The rearrangement joins TRBV13 to TRBJ2-5; 9 bases agree with TRBD2. The J segment lost 5 bases and the V segment lost 4 bases, leaving 2 bases of the junction unmatched. Germline V gene lookup returns CDR1 PRHDT and CDR2 FYEKMQ (reference sequence). This CDR3 contains 13 residues. The CDR3 nucleotides are TGTGCCAGCAGCTCGAGCGGGAGGGAGACCCAGTACTTC. This codes for CASSSSGRETQYF.

The chain carries TRBV9 and TRBJ1-2; 9 bases are a match to TRBD1. After removal of 0 bases from V and 0 bases from J, the junction contained 6 bases not matched to a gene. This CDR3 has 17 amino acids. Per germline, CDR1 SGDLS and CDR2 YYNGEE. The DNA of the CDR3 is TGTGCCAGCAGCGTAGAGAGTAGGACAGGGGCTAACTATGGCTACACCTTC. It specifies CASSVESRTGANYGYTF. Drawing the rest from reference TRBV9 and TRBJ1-2, the complete variable domain is DSGVTQTPKHLITATGQRVTLRCSPRSGDLSVYWYQQSLDQGLQFLIQYYNGEERAKGNILERFSAQQFPDLHSELNLSSLELGDSALYFCASSVESRTGANYGYTFGSGTRLTVV.

In its sample, this clone was seen a few times. V usage is TRBV27 and J usage is TRBJ2-3; D perhaps matches TRBD2 (5 bases). The length of the CDR3 is 14 residues. The V gene's germline CDR1 is MNHEY and CDR2 SMNVEV (reference sequence). Deletions cut 3 bases from V and 0 bases from J, with 7 bases between. Here the CDR3 reads CASSFGGSTDTQYF. In DNA, the CDR3 is TGTGCCAGCAGTTTTGGCGGGAGCACAGATACGCAGTATTTT.

This clone has more than one count but fewer than ten. This chain joins TRBV4-1 and TRBJ2-2; tentative D call: TRBD1 (6 bases). The CDR3 extends over 16 amino acids. Germline V CDR1 and CDR2: MGHRA, YSYEKL. Trimming took off 2 bases at V and 4 bases at J, with 14 bases between the two ends. The CDR3 DNA follows: TGCGCCAGCAGCCAACGGCCGGGACAACTCACCGGGGAGCTGTTTTTT. Protein: CASSQRPGQLTGELFF.

The chain couples TRBV19 to TRBJ1-5; D ambiguous. CDR3 length: 14 residues. Per the germline V gene, CDR1 is LNHDA and CDR2 is SQIVND (reference sequence). V shed 3 bases and J shed 6 bases, with 12 bases lying between them. CDR3 nucleotides: TGTGCCAGTAGTATCGCACCTTGGGGTCAGCCCCAGCATTTT. As protein: CASSIAPWGQPQHF.

This rearrangement joins TRBV7-8 to TRBJ2-1, with 7 bases aligning to TRBD1. The CDR3 contains 17 residues. With V trimmed by 1 base and J by 0 bases, 6 bases remained unmatched. Germline loops: CDR1 SGHVS, CDR2 FQNEAQ. CDR3 region: CASSLVGGVISYNEQFF. The CDR3 DNA is TGTGCCAGCAGCTTAGTAGGGGGCGTAATCTCCTACAATGAGCAGTTCTTC.

This clone was counted between two and nine times. This chain uses TRBV5-4 with TRBJ2-1; 13 nucleotides line up with TRBD2. CDR1 is SGHNT and CDR2 is YYREEE in the germline V gene (reference sequence). This CDR3 comprises 14 residues. J gave up 8 bases and V 5 bases, and 4 bases lay outside the gene matches. CDR3 in amino acids: CASSGTSGAHEQFF. The DNA for the CDR3 is TGTGCCAGCAGTGGGACTAGCGGGGCCCATGAGCAGTTCTTC.

This clone was detected only a few times. The V call is TRBV5-1, the J call TRBJ1-5; the D gene is possibly TRBD1 (5 bases). Deletions cut 0 bases from V and 3 bases from J, with 10 bases between. Germline loops: CDR1 SGHRS, CDR2 YFSETQ. This CDR3 spans 15 amino acids. CDR3 loop: CASSLEGNINQPQHF. The DNA for the CDR3 is TGCGCCAGCAGCTTGGAGGGGAATATCAATCAGCCCCAGCATTTT. Full variable domain (remainder filled in from reference TRBV5-1 and TRBJ1-5): KAGVTQTPRYLIKTRGQQVTLSCSPISGHRSVSWYQQTPGQGLQFLFEYFSETQRNKGNFPGRFSGRQFSNSRSEMNVSTLELGDSALYLCASSLEGNINQPQHFGDGTRLSIL.

The chain is built from TRBV4-3 and TRBJ1-2, with D maybe TRBD1 (6 bases). Germline CDR1 reads LGHNA; CDR2 reads YSLEER. There are 13 residues in the CDR3. V lost 3 bases and J 8 bases, leaving 13 bases between the germline ends. CDR3 coding DNA: TGCGCCAGCAGCCAGAGTAGGGGGAGCGGCTACACCTTC. It is translated as CASSQSRGSGYTF.

The rearrangement uses TRBV6-1 and TRBJ1-2; perhaps TRBD1 as D (5 bases). The germline CDR1 and CDR2 sequences are MNHNS and SASEGT. This CDR3 has 15 amino acids. The ends were cut back, 0 bases at V and 7 bases at J, with 15 bases in the middle. Here the CDR3 DNA reads TGTGCCAGCAGTGAAGCAACGGGGCATTCGGCTGGCTACACCTTC. The encoded protein is CASSEATGHSAGYTF.

The chain joins TRBV9 to TRBJ2-5, with TRBD2 matching over 10 bases. Germline loops: CDR1 SGDLS, CDR2 YYNGEE. The CDR3 length is 17 residues. Germline trimming cut 4 bases from V and 4 bases from J; bases unmatched to any gene: 13. CDR3 nucleotide sequence: TGTGCCAGCAGCCGCGGCGAGCGGGGGGGTTTTGGAGAGACCCAGTACTTC. Encoded protein: CASSRGERGGFGETQYF.

The chain combines TRBV9 with TRBJ1-1; unclear D gene. Trimming cost V 3 bases and J 1 base, with 4 bases left between them. The germline V gene encodes CDR1 SGDLS and CDR2 YYNGEE. The length of the CDR3 is 12 residues. This chain's CDR3 is CASSGGNTEAFF. In DNA, the CDR3 is TGTGCCAGCAGCGGTGGGAACACTGAAGCTTTCTTT.

The chain joins TRBV27 to TRBJ1-1, with TRBD1 matching 9 bases. Losses at the gene ends were 2 bases for V and 3 bases for J; bases not matched to a gene: 4. The CDR3 extends over 15 amino acids. The V gene's germline CDR1 is MNHEY and CDR2 SMNVEV (reference sequence). CDR3 coding DNA: TGTGCCAGCAGTTTAGGGACAGGGCTGGACACTGAAGCTTTCTTT. It encodes CASSLGTGLDTEAFF.

The chain links TRBV10-2 to TRBJ2-3; D not certain. CDR3 length: 12 residues. The germline V and J ends were trimmed by 5 bases and 5 bases, with 8 bases remaining between them. Germline V CDR1 and CDR2: WSHSY, SAAADI. Here the CDR3 reads CASSPLEDTQYF. The CDR3 nucleotides read TGCGCCAGCAGTCCTCTAGAAGATACGCAGTATTTT.

In this sample, this clone turned up a few times. The J gene is TRBJ2-1, the V gene TRBV19; D not certain. CDR3 length: 13 residues. V lost 5 bases, J lost 6 bases, and 11 bases lay in between. Germline values: CDR1 LNHDA, CDR2 SQIVND (reference sequence). DNA for the CDR3: TGTGCCAGTAGTCGGACCACGGGCAATGAGCAGTTCTTC. This translates into CASSRTTGNEQFF.

There are a few counts of this clone. The J gene is TRBJ1-1, the V gene TRBV7-9, with TRBD1 matching 10 bases. The V and J ends lost 3 bases and 11 bases, in that order; junction bases with no gene match: 6. CDR1 and CDR2 (germline): SEHNR, FQNEAQ (reference sequence). The CDR3 is 13 residues long. CDR3 loop: CASSFTGTGEAFF. The CDR3 DNA is TGTGCCAGCAGCTTTACCGGGACAGGGGAGGCTTTCTTT. Looking up the rest from reference TRBV7-9 and TRBJ1-1 gives the full variable domain: DTGVSQNPRHKITKRGQNVTFRCDPISEHNRLYWYRQTLGQGPEFLTYFQNEAQLEKSRLLSDRFSAERPKGSFSTLEIQRTEQGDSAMYLCASSFTGTGEAFFGQGTRLTVV.

The chain carries TRBV5-6 and TRBJ2-5; 7 nucleotides agree with TRBD2. Germline trimming cut 2 bases from V and 1 base from J; bases unmatched to any gene: 2. Germline V gene lookup returns CDR1 SGHDT and CDR2 YYEEEE. The CDR3 sequence is 14 residues long. The CDR3 region has the DNA TGTGCCAGCAGCTTAAGCGGGGTCCAAGAGACCCAGTACTTC. Encoded protein: CASSLSGVQETQYF.

The J gene is TRBJ1-1, the V gene TRBV30; tentatively, D is TRBD1 (5 bases). This CDR3 spans 14 amino acids. The germline gives CDR1 GTSNPN, CDR2 SVGIG (reference sequence). V shed 3 bases and J shed 3 bases, with 14 bases lying between them. CDR3: CAWRWREGYTEAFF. The CDR3 nucleotides read TGTGCCTGGAGGTGGAGGGAGGGGTACACTGAAGCTTTCTTT.